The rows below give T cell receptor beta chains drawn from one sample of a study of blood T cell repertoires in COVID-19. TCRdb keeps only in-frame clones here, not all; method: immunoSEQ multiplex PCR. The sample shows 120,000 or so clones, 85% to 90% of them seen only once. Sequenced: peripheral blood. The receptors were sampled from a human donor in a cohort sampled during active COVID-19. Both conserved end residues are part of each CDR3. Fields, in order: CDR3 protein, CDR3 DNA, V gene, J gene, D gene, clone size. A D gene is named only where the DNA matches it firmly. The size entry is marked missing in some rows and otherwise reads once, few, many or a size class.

CASSPRHSGGGSTDTQYF,TGTGCCAGCAGCCCTAGGCATAGCGGGGGGGGGAGCACAGATACGCAGTATTTT,TRBV3-1/TRBV3-2,TRBJ2-3,TRBD2,.
CSVDTGTGTYTEAFF,TGCAGCGTAGATACCGGGACAGGAACATACACTGAAGCTTTCTTT,TRBV29-1,TRBJ1-1,TRBD1,.
CASSQLATEQFF,TGTGCCAGCTCACAACTAGCGACTGAGCAGTTCTTC,TRBV18,TRBJ2-1,TRBD2,.
CASSLAGGGSTEAFF,TGTGCCAGCAGCTTAGCAGGGGGCGGTAGCACTGAAGCTTTCTTT,TRBV7-2,TRBJ1-1,TRBD1,once
CATSDHRTGRNTEAFF,TGTGCCACCAGTGATCACCGTACAGGGAGGAACACTGAAGCTTTCTTT,TRBV24-1,TRBJ1-1,.,.
CASSYYNEQFF,TGTGCCAGTAGTTATTACAATGAGCAGTTCTTC,TRBV19,TRBJ2-1,.,.
CASSPGQGPAFF,TGTGCCAGCTCACCCGGACAGGGGCCGGCTTTCTTT,TRBV18,TRBJ1-1,TRBD1,.
CASSFPGRGGYTF,TGTGCCAGCAGCTTCCCAGGGCGGGGAGGCTACACCTTC,TRBV7-9,TRBJ1-2,.,.
CASSFQGVDTGELFF,TGCGCCAGCAGCTTTCAGGGGGTAGACACCGGGGAGCTGTTTTTT,TRBV5-1,TRBJ2-2,TRBD1,.
CASSRVLAGMGEQYF,TGTGCCAGCAGCCGGGTACTAGCGGGAATGGGCGAGCAGTACTTC,TRBV7-9,TRBJ2-7,TRBD2,.
CASSLAGKETQYF,TGCGCCAGCAGCTTGGCAGGGAAAGAGACCCAGTACTTC,TRBV5-1,TRBJ2-5,.,.
CASSLIPGGATGELFF,TGTGCCAGCAGTTTGATTCCGGGAGGGGCCACCGGGGAGCTGTTTTTT,TRBV27,TRBJ2-2,TRBD2,.
CASSLTGPNYGYTF,TGTGCCAGCAGTTTAACAGGGCCCAACTATGGCTACACCTTC,TRBV28,TRBJ1-2,.,.
CASSPRAGGSGDTQYF,TGTGCCAGCTCACCGAGGGCGGGCGGGAGCGGAGATACGCAGTATTTT,TRBV18,TRBJ2-3,TRBD2,once
CASSLVGGPSYNEQFF,TGTGCCAGCAGCCTCGTGGGGGGGCCTTCCTACAATGAGCAGTTCTTC,TRBV5-6,TRBJ2-1,.,.
CASSSGLGSSYNEQFF,TGTGCCAGCAGCTCCGGACTGGGGAGCTCCTACAATGAGCAGTTCTTC,TRBV7-6,TRBJ2-1,.,once
CASSLAWSGNYNEQFF,TGTGCCAGCAGCTTAGCCTGGTCAGGAAATTACAATGAGCAGTTCTTC,TRBV7-8,TRBJ2-1,.,.
CASSQGGGLAGLEQYF,TGCGCCAGCAGCCAAGGCGGGGGACTAGCGGGACTCGAGCAGTACTTC,TRBV4-1,TRBJ2-7,TRBD2,.
CASSPPRQTGANVLTF,TGTGCCAGCAGCCCTCCCCGACAGACTGGGGCCAACGTCCTGACTTTC,TRBV3-1/TRBV3-2,TRBJ2-6,.,.
CASSLAGTGVDEQYF,TGTGCCAGCAGCCTAGCCGGGACAGGGGTCGACGAGCAGTACTTC,TRBV14,TRBJ2-7,TRBD1,.